These T cell receptor beta chains were read from a single sample in a study of blood T cell repertoires in COVID-19. The repertoire was sequenced with immunoSEQ multiplex PCR; TCRdb's copy has only in-frame clones and lacks some. The sample has some 350,000 clones; nearly 90% are singletons. The sample was peripheral blood. All receptors come from a man younger than 35 with active or convalescent COVID-19. CDR3s include the opening cysteine and the closing phenylalanine or tryptophan. D genes are given only for firm matches. For some rows the clone size is stated as once, few or many, or as a class when expanded; others skip it.

V gene	J gene	clone size	D gene	CDR3 DNA	CDR3 protein
TRBV4-1	TRBJ2-4	.	TRBD2	TGCGCCAGCAGCCAAGAGAGCGGGGGGGCGTTGGACATTCAGTACTTC	CASSQESGGALDIQYF
TRBV9	TRBJ1-2	few	TRBD1	TGTGCCAGCAGCCCGGGAATGGACAGGGCCAATGGCTACACCTTC	CASSPGMDRANGYTF
TRBV11-2	TRBJ2-1	.	TRBD2	TGTGCCAGCAGCCCGGGCGGGGGGCTTTCGGTCAATGAGCAGTTCTTC	CASSPGGGLSVNEQFF
TRBV27	TRBJ2-1	.	.	TGTGCCAGCAAGTCAGGGTCCAATGAGCAGTTCTTC	CASKSGSNEQFF
TRBV28	TRBJ1-1	.	.	TGTGCCAGCAGTACTTACAGGGCTGAAGCTTTCTTT	CASSTYRAEAFF
TRBV9	TRBJ1-6	.	TRBD1	TGTGCCAGCAGCGTCCAGGGGGGCTCGTCACCCCTCCACTTT	CASSVQGGSSPLHF
TRBV9	TRBJ1-2	.	.	TGTGCCAGCAGCGACCTGAGAGGGGCAGGGGATAACTATGGCTACACCTTC	CASSDLRGAGDNYGYTF
TRBV29-1	TRBJ2-1	.	TRBD1	TGCAGCGACGGACAGGGGGCCCCGCATGAGCAGTTCTTC	CSDGQGAPHEQFF
TRBV7-9	TRBJ1-1	few	.	TGTGCCAGCAGCTTACCCCTGCGAACGGAGATCATGAACACTGAAGCTTTCTTT	CASSLPLRTEIMNTEAFF
TRBV19	TRBJ2-1	.	.	TGTGCCAGTAGTATAGCCGGGACCTACAATGAGCAGTTCTTC	CASSIAGTYNEQFF
TRBV6-5	TRBJ2-3	.	TRBD1	TGTGCCAGCAGTTCACAGGGGAGCACAGATACGCAGTATTTT	CASSSQGSTDTQYF
TRBV6-5	TRBJ1-3	.	TRBD1	TGTGCCAGCAGACTCCGGGACAGGGGAAACACCATATATTTT	CASRLRDRGNTIYF
TRBV6-5	TRBJ1-1	few	.	TGTGCCAGCAAGCCAGGGGTAAACACTGAAGCTTTCTTT	CASKPGVNTEAFF
TRBV19	TRBJ1-4	.	.	TGTGCCAGCGGACTCCCAACTAATGAAAAACTGTTTTTT	CASGLPTNEKLFF
TRBV5-8	TRBJ2-4	.	TRBD1	TGTGCCAGCAGCGTGAACAGGGGCGGACTAGCCAAAAACATTCAGTACTTC	CASSVNRGGLAKNIQYF
TRBV7-2	TRBJ1-4	.	.	TGTGCCAGCAGCTTAGGGGCCGAGGAGGCAACTAATGAAAAACTGTTTTTT	CASSLGAEEATNEKLFF
TRBV19	TRBJ1-5	.	TRBD1	TGTGCCAGTAGTACCAGGGGGATTGGTCAGCCCCAGCATTTT	CASSTRGIGQPQHF
TRBV15	TRBJ2-1	.	TRBD2	TGTGCCACCAGCAAGCTAGCGGGGGACTACAATGAGCAGTTCTTC	CATSKLAGDYNEQFF
TRBV28	TRBJ2-7	.	TRBD1	TGTGCCAGCAGTTTACAGGGGGCGACCTACGAGCAGTACTTC	CASSLQGATYEQYF